The 12 T cell receptor beta chains given below trace back to one sample, sequenced in a study of shared clonotypes between healthy human individuals (dated by TCRdb to between 2020 and 2021). CD8 naive samples consisted of CD45RO-negative cells that were positively selected for CCR7, yielding a CD45RA+CCR7+ population without TemRA cells. Libraries came from the immunoSEQ multiplex PCR assay. TCRdb mirrors the immuneACCESS table, restricted to in-frame sequences. Some clones are absent from its copies; in checked studies, under half trace to an unresolved V gene, and the reason for the others is unknown. The table for this sample lists around 2,000,000 clones; about 95% of them were counted only once. The ten top clones hold 1% to 1.3% of the sample. The source material was naive CD8+ T cells sorted from blood. Interpreted using the paper, the cell subset or site label stands for: CD45RA+CCR7+. All receptors come from a man in his late teens or twenties in good health.

This chain links TRBV13 with TRBJ2-1; 10 bases are a match to TRBD2. The germline CDR1 and CDR2 sequences are PRHDT and FYEKMQ (reference sequence). The CDR3 spans 16 residues. Losses at the gene ends were 0 bases for V and 7 bases for J; bases not matched to a gene: 6. The CDR3: CASSLGAGTSENEQFF. CDR3 coding DNA: TGTGCCAGCAGCTTAGGGGCCGGGACTAGCGAGAATGAGCAGTTCTTC. Full variable domain (missing parts from reference TRBV13 and TRBJ2-1): AAGVIQSPRHLIKEKRETATLKCYPIPRHDTVYWYQQGPGQDPQFLISFYEKMQSDKGSIPDRFSAQQFSDYHSELNMSSLELGDSALYFCASSLGAGTSENEQFFGPGTRLTVL.

The V gene is TRBV4-1, the J gene TRBJ1-1; a weak D match, TRBD1 (6 bases). Per the germline V gene, CDR1 is MGHRA and CDR2 is YSYEKL. The CDR3 loop spans 14 amino acids. With 7 bases removed from V and 5 bases from J, the gap between germline ends came to 17 bases. The CDR3 sequence: CASNELIQGTEAFF. CDR3 DNA: TGCGCCAGCAACGAGTTAATTCAGGGGACTGAAGCTTTCTTT.

The V gene is TRBV2, the J gene TRBJ2-1; 11 nucleotides align to TRBD2. The CDR3 runs 18 residues. Germline V gene data show CDR1 as SNHLY and CDR2 as FYNNEI. Trimming took 8 bases from V and 1 from J; bases not matched to a gene: 13. The CDR3 here is CASGFLGVAGGSYNEQFF. CDR3 in DNA: TGTGCCAGCGGCTTCTTGGGGGTAGCGGGAGGGTCCTACAATGAGCAGTTCTTC.

The genes are TRBV4-2 and TRBJ2-7; D is undetermined. This CDR3 is built from 15 residues. The germline V gene has CDR1 LGHNA and CDR2 YNFKEQ. V gave up 3 bases and J gave up 0 bases, with 12 bases separating them. CDR3 sequence: CASSQEGAVSYEQYF. CDR3 in DNA: TGTGCCAGCAGCCAGGAAGGTGCAGTCTCCTACGAGCAGTACTTC.

The CDR3 DNA is TGTGCCAGCAGTGAACTCCGCGGGGCCCTGTCTCGAGATACGCAGTATTTT. This gives the protein CASSELRGALSRDTQYF. J is TRBJ2-3 and V is TRBV6-1; D perhaps matches TRBD2 (6 bases). Germline lookup yields CDR1 MNHNS and CDR2 SASEGT. There are 17 residues in the CDR3. V lost 2 bases and J lost 5, with 20 bases in between.

The rearrangement links TRBV30 to TRBJ2-1; TRBD2 matches at 7 bases. Trimming removed 2 bases from V and 6 bases from J; junction bases left unmatched: 4. Germline assignment: CDR1 GTSNPN and CDR2 SVGIG (reference sequence). The CDR3 length is 13 residues. The CDR3 here is CAWSSGVINEQFF. CDR3 in DNA: TGTGCCTGGAGTAGCGGGGTAATCAATGAGCAGTTCTTC.

About this clone itself: At the DNA level, this CDR3 is encoded by other sequences in the same sample as well. The chain has TRBV27 and TRBJ2-2; D gene ambiguous. This CDR3 comprises 14 residues. The germline CDR1 and CDR2 sequences are MNHEY and SMNVEV (reference sequence). Trimming shortened V by 0 bases and J by 3 bases, and 5 bases separated the two germline ends. CDR3 amino acids: CASSLSGDTGELFF. As DNA, the CDR3 is TGTGCCAGCAGTTTATCCGGCGACACCGGGGAGCTGTTTTTT.

The chain is built from TRBV7-6 and TRBJ1-2; 9 bases are shared with TRBD1. Per the germline V gene, CDR1 is SGHVS and CDR2 is FNYEAQ. The CDR3 spans 15 residues. The junction had 6 bases not matched to a gene; V was cut back by 1 base and J by 6 bases. CDR3 nucleotide sequence: TGTGCCAGCAGCTTAGGAGGCGGGACAGGGCATGGCTACACCTTC. Its translation: CASSLGGGTGHGYTF.

This clone was counted only a few times. V and J are TRBV5-6 and TRBJ1-5; D may be TRBD1 (5 bases). The CDR3 spans 13 residues. Between the trimmed V and J ends, which lost 0 bases and 9 bases, there was a span of 10 bases. CDR1 is SGHDT, CDR2 YYEEEE, per germline. CDR3 nucleotides: TGTGCCAGCAGCTTGGAGGGGTTTGGGCCCCAGCATTTT. It is translated as CASSLEGFGPQHF.

The chain couples TRBV6-5 to TRBJ2-7; 7 positions match TRBD2. The CDR3 covers 14 residues. Germline loops: CDR1 MNHEY, CDR2 SVGAGI. Germline trimming cut 4 bases from V and 0 bases from J; bases unmatched to any gene: 3. CDR3 DNA sequence: TGTGCCAGCAGTTTCCAGCGGGACTCCTACGAGCAGTACTTC. This encodes CASSFQRDSYEQYF.

The DNA of the CDR3 is TGCGCCAGCAGCCCGGACAGTTTTGAGACCCAGTACTTC. Protein product: CASSPDSFETQYF. The rearrangement uses TRBV4-3 and TRBJ2-5, with D perhaps TRBD1 (6 bases). The germline gives CDR1 LGHNA, CDR2 YSLEER. V shed 4 bases and J shed 5 bases, with 11 bases lying between them. CDR3 length equals 13 residues.

The chain employs TRBV14 and TRBJ1-2; a weak D match, TRBD1 (6 bases). The CDR3 loop spans 16 amino acids. Trimming removed 1 base at V and 4 bases at J, with 16 bases between. Germline V gene lookup returns CDR1 SGHDN and CDR2 FVKESK. DNA for the CDR3: TGTGCCAGCAGCCAAGTACCCATGGACAGAGTCTATGGCTACACCTTC. Translating it yields CASSQVPMDRVYGYTF. Full variable domain (outside the CDR3, taken from reference TRBV14 and TRBJ1-2): EAGVTQFPSHSVIEKGQTVTLRCDPISGHDNLYWYRRVMGKEIKFLLHFVKESKQDESGMPNNRFLAERTGGTYSTLKVQPAELEDSGVYFCASSQVPMDRVYGYTFGSGTRLTVV.